The 4 T cell receptor beta chains given below trace back to one sample, sequenced in a study of T cell responses to AZD1222 COVID-19 vaccine. Assay: immunoSEQ multiplex PCR; the TCRdb copy retains only in-frame clones and omits some. The table includes tens of thousands of clones, about 90% detected once. Here the sequenced sample was peripheral blood, taken on day 0 of MenACWY control vaccination. These receptors all come from an adult in good health.

The chain has TRBV28 and TRBJ1-5; no definite D call. Trimming pared 6 bases from V and 3 bases from J, leaving 6 bases between. Looked up from germline, CDR1 is MDHEN and CDR2 is SYDVKM. The CDR3 spans 12 residues. As DNA, the CDR3 is TGTGCCAGCAGCCGGAACAATCAGCCCCAGCATTTT. It specifies CASSRNNQPQHF.

The J gene is TRBJ1-1, the V gene TRBV29-1; 8 bases are shared with TRBD1. The ends lost 4 bases at V and 6 bases at J; junction bases unmatched: 10. Germline assignment: CDR1 SQVTM and CDR2 ANQGSEA. The CDR3 extends over 14 amino acids. CDR3 sequence (DNA): TGCAGCGTTGCTCAGGGGGCAGTGATTTCTGAAGCTTTCTTT. Amino acids: CSVAQGAVISEAFF.

V and J are TRBV5-5 and TRBJ2-3; 12 nucleotides align to TRBD1. The germline V gene has CDR1 SGHKS and CDR2 YYEKEE (reference sequence). The ends lost 2 bases at V and 4 bases at J; junction bases unmatched: 8. The CDR3 extends over 17 amino acids. The DNA of the CDR3 is TGTGCCAGCAGCTTTTCCCGGGACAGGGGGCTCGCAGATACGCAGTATTTT. Its protein is CASSFSRDRGLADTQYF.

This clone was counted once. The V call is TRBV5-1, the J call TRBJ2-7; TRBD2 matches 10 bases. The CDR3 extends over 15 amino acids. J lost 3 bases, V lost 5 bases, and 8 bases had no gene match. In germline, CDR1 is SGHRS, CDR2 YFSETQ. The CDR3 protein is CASRSGTSEHYEQYF. The CDR3 bases are TGCGCCAGCAGGTCCGGGACTAGCGAGCACTACGAGCAGTACTTC.